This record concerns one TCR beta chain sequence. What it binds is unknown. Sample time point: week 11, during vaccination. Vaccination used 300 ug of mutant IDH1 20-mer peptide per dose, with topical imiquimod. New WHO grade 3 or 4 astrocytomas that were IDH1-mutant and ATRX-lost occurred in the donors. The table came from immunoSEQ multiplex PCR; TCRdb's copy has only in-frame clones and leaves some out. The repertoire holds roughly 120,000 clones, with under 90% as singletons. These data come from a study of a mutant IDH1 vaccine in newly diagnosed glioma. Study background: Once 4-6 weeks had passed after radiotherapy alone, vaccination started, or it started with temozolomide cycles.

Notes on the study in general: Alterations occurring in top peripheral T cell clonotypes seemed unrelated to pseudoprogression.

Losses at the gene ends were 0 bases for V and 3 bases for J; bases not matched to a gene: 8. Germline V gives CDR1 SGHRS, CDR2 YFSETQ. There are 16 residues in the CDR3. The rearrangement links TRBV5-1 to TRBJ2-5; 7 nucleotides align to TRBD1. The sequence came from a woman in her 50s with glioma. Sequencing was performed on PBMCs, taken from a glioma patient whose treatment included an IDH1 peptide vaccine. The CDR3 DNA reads TGCGCCAGCAGCTTGGCGACAGGGTACTTGGAAGAGACCCAGTACTTC. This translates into CASSLATGYLEETQYF.